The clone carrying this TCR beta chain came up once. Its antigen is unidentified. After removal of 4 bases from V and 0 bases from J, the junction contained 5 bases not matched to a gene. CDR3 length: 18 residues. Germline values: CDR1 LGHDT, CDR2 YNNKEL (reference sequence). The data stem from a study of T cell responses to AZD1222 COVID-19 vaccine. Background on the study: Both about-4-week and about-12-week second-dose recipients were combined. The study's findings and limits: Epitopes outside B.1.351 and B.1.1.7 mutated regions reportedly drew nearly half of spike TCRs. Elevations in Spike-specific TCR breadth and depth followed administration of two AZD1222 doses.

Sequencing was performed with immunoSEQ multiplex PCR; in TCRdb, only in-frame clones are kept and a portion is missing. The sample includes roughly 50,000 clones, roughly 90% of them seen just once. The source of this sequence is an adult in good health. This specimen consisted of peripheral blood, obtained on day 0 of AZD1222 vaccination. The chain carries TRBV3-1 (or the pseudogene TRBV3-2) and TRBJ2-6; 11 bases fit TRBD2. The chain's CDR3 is CASSPTSGGFSGANVLTF. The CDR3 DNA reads TGTGCCAGCAGCCCAACTAGCGGGGGCTTCTCTGGGGCCAACGTCCTGACTTTC.